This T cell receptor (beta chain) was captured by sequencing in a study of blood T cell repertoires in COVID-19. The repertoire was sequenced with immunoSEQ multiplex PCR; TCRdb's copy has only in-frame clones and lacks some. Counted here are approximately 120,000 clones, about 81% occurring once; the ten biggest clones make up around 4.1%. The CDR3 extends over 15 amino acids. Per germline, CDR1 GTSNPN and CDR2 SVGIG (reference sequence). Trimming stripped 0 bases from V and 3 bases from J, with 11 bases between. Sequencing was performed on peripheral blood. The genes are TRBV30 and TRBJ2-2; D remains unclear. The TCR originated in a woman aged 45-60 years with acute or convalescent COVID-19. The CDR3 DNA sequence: TGTGCCTGGAGTGTACCGTCCATAGACACCGGGGAGCTGTTTTTT. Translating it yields CAWSVPSIDTGELFF.